The 3 T cell receptor beta chains given below trace back to one sample, sequenced in a study of blood T cells in healthy people across ages. A second PCR, run for 7 to 11 cycles, used a sample-barcoded 5' primer plus a J-beta primer mix. MiXCR, run by TCRdb on the 5' RACE reads, gives a single entry per CDR3 protein. Of approximately 1.5 million distinct CDR3 sequences listed, about 42% were seen once; the top ten hold less than 5%. The specimen was blood. The receptor source for this set is a woman between 18 and 30 years old in good health.

This clonotype was observed a few times. The chain combines TRBV6-4 with TRBJ2-3; D possibly corresponds to TRBD1 (6 bases). CDR3 length equals 19 residues. Trimming left V 5 bases short and J 6 bases short, with 30 bases between. The germline gives CDR1 MRHNA, CDR2 SNTAGT. CDR3 coding DNA: TGTGCCAGCAGTACGATCCTCCTGACAGTAGAGGGGGTGAGGGATACGCAGTATTTT. It encodes CASSTILLTVEGVRDTQYF.

This rearrangement joins TRBV13 to TRBJ1-1; TRBD1 matches 9 bases. Trimming at V came to 5 bases and at J to 3 bases, leaving 7 bases not matched to a gene. The CDR3 consists of 15 residues. The V gene's germline CDR1 is PRHDT and CDR2 FYEKMQ (reference sequence). This chain's CDR3 is CASSRNGQGYTEAFF. The CDR3 DNA sequence: TGTGCCAGCAGCAGAAACGGACAGGGGTACACTGAAGCTTTCTTT.

This chain joins TRBV6-2 or TRBV6-3 and TRBJ2-1; a possible D gene is TRBD2 (7 bases). CDR1 and CDR2 from the germline V gene are MNHEY and SVGEGT. The V end was cut by 7 bases, the J end by 5 bases, with 15 bases between. The CDR3 consists of 14 residues. The CDR3 spells CASIRGGADNEQFF. The CDR3 DNA reads TGTGCCAGCATCCGAGGGGGGGCAGACAATGAGCAGTTCTTC.